The clone carrying this T cell receptor beta chain has a handful of counts. The sample is drawn from a study of CD8 T cells in ankylosing spondylitis. This CDR3 comprises 15 residues. Germline V gives CDR1 SNHLY, CDR2 FYNNEI. V was trimmed by 3 bases and J by 0 bases, leaving 8 bases between them. TCRdb fed the 5' RACE reads into MiXCR, producing one record per CDR3 protein. The table includes about 250,000 distinct CDR3 sequences, 15% to 20% detected once. The chain employs TRBV2 and TRBJ2-2, with D perhaps TRBD1 (5 bases). This clonotype originated in a male donor with ankylosing spondylitis or in good health (not recorded which). Sequencing was carried out using blood, either unsorted or a sorted T cell fraction (not recorded which). The CDR3 region has the DNA TGTGCCAGCAGTGAGACAGTAACGAACACCGGGGAGCTGTTTTTT. Its protein is CASSETVTNTGELFF.